The present entry profiles one T cell receptor (beta chain) with its context. The antigen is undetermined. These data belong to a study of shared clonotypes between healthy human individuals. The germline V gene encodes CDR1 SGHDT and CDR2 YYEEEE. V gave up 9 bases and J gave up 7 bases, with 23 bases separating them. CDR3 length equals 14 residues. The study's findings and limits: Genetic and exposure-history diversity was limited by the small donor number.

The repertoire was sequenced with immunoSEQ multiplex PCR; TCRdb's copy has only in-frame clones and lacks some. The data contain about half a million clones, more than 65% of them singletons. This chain uses TRBV5-6 with TRBJ2-7, with D maybe TRBD2 (5 bases). Sequencing was done on a sample of PBMCs. The TCR was taken from a woman aged 40-49 years in good health. Some clones in this sample may be carry-over from other donors' samples. As DNA, the CDR3 is TGTGCCACCTCCTTTGGAGGTTCAGCTAGTGAGCAGTACTTC. Its protein product is CATSFGGSASEQYF.